These 18 T cell receptor beta chains were sequenced from one sample in a study of spatial heterogeneity in lung cancer. This sample's time point: sample taken at primary tumor resection. TCRdb used MiXCR to reprocess the 5' RACE reads, holding one entry per CDR3 protein. The repertoire has roughly 23,000 distinct CDR3 sequences, around 4.5% of them found once; the top ten carry roughly 5%. This specimen was PBMCs, taken at surgery. These receptors were obtained from a male donor with early-stage non-small cell lung cancer.

The chain joins TRBV3-1 to TRBJ1-6; D is possibly TRBD1 (5 bases). The germline V gene encodes CDR1 LGHDT and CDR2 YNNKEL (reference sequence). The CDR3 is 14 amino acids. V gave up 2 bases and J gave up 9 bases, with 11 bases separating them. CDR3 DNA sequence: TGTGCCAGCAGCCAATCGGGGGTTGGTTCACCCCTCCACTTT. It yields the protein CASSQSGVGSPLHF.

This clonotype was picked up many times. The chain joins TRBV4-2 to TRBJ2-1; D is possibly TRBD2 (5 bases). This CDR3 spans 15 amino acids. The germline CDR1 and CDR2 sequences are LGHNA and YNFKEQ. Between the trimmed V and J ends, which lost 0 bases and 7 bases, there was a span of 13 bases. The CDR3 nucleotides are TGTGCCAGCAGCCAAGAGGCCCGTCCGGGGAATGAGCAGTTCTTC. Its protein is CASSQEARPGNEQFF.

This clonotype has at least ten counts. This chain uses TRBV7-3 with TRBJ2-2; TRBD2 agrees at 8 bases. The CDR3 consists of 14 residues. Per germline, CDR1 SGHTA and CDR2 FQGTGA. V dropped 11 bases and J dropped 6; count of bases not matched to a gene: 11. The CDR3 here is CASKSGSTAGELFF. CDR3 bases: TGTGCCTCAAAAAGCGGGAGTACCGCCGGGGAGCTGTTTTTT.

This clonotype showed up many times. The CDR3 sequence is CASSTGSGRVYEQYF. The CDR3 DNA sequence: TGTGCCAGCAGCACGGGTAGCGGGAGGGTCTACGAGCAGTACTTC. The chain combines TRBV7-2 with TRBJ2-7; 11 nucleotides agree with TRBD2. The V gene's germline CDR1 is SGHTA and CDR2 FQGNSA. With 5 bases clipped from V and 3 bases from J, the junction kept 6 bases outside the gene matches. The CDR3 spans 15 residues.

The table lists this clonotype with many counts. J is TRBJ2-7 and V is TRBV5-5; 7 bases are shared with TRBD1. The CDR3 is 15 residues long. The germline V gene encodes CDR1 SGHKS and CDR2 YYEKEE (reference sequence). J lost 3 bases, V lost 6 bases, and 12 bases had no gene match. The CDR3 region has the DNA TGTGCCAGCACCAAAGGGGGCACCTCAGTCTACGAGCAGTACTTC. It encodes CASTKGGTSVYEQYF.

This clonotype was seen repeatedly, ten times or more. This chain uses TRBV6-2 or TRBV6-3 with TRBJ1-1, with 9 bases aligning to TRBD1. This CDR3 region has 16 residues. The germline V gene has CDR1 MNHEY and CDR2 SVGEGT. Trimming removed 6 bases from V and 1 base from J; junction bases left unmatched: 9. This CDR3 reads CASRRTGTGKNTEAFF. The CDR3 DNA is TGTGCCAGCAGACGAACCGGGACAGGGAAGAACACTGAAGCTTTCTTT.

This clonotype showed up many times. This chain joins TRBV28 and TRBJ2-1, with a possible D match to TRBD1 (6 bases). In germline, CDR1 is MDHEN, CDR2 SYDVKM. The CDR3 length is 11 residues. Trimming took off 5 bases at V and 15 bases at J, with 14 bases between the two ends. CDR3: CASSANRVGFF. Here the CDR3 DNA reads TGTGCCAGCAGTGCTAACAGGGTGGGGTTCTTC.

This clonotype was seen ten or more times. The CDR3 DNA sequence: TGCGCCAGCAGCCCTGCACTAGCGGGAGGGGCCTACGAGCAGTACTTC. Translated, it gives CASSPALAGGAYEQYF. The chain employs TRBV5-1 and TRBJ2-7; 13 positions match TRBD2. V lost 4 bases, J lost 2 bases, and 6 bases stayed unmatched. This CDR3 comprises 16 residues. Per germline, CDR1 SGHRS and CDR2 YFSETQ.

This clonotype has ten or more counts. This CDR3 reads CASSPQQGDTIYF. CDR3 bases: TGCGCCAGCAGCCCCCAACAGGGAGACACCATATATTTT. The rearrangement links TRBV4-3 to TRBJ1-3; TRBD1 might be the D (6 bases). This CDR3 is built from 13 residues. V gave up 4 bases and J gave up 8 bases, with 12 bases separating them. Germline V gives CDR1 LGHNA, CDR2 YSLEER.

The gene calls are TRBV19 and TRBJ2-2; D is ambiguous. The ends were cut back, 6 bases at V and 1 base at J, with 6 bases in the middle. The germline gives CDR1 LNHDA, CDR2 SQIVND (reference sequence). The CDR3 runs 13 residues. This CDR3 reads CASSGWNTGELFF. The CDR3 DNA is TGTGCCAGTAGCGGGTGGAACACCGGGGAGCTGTTTTTT.

This clonotype was recorded many times. The chain has TRBV7-7 and TRBJ2-1; D uncertain. The CDR3 is 13 residues long. The germline V gene has CDR1 SSHAT and CDR2 FNYEAQ (reference sequence). V shed 1 base and J shed 9 bases, with 10 bases lying between them. CDR3 nucleotides: TGTGCCAGCAGCTTAGTCGGGCTGAGTGAGCAGTTCTTC. Amino acid sequence: CASSLVGLSEQFF.

Many counts were recorded for this clonotype. The CDR3 DNA sequence: TGTGCCAGCAGCCAGGGACAGGCTGGAGGCTACACCTTC. Translation: CASSQGQAGGYTF. J is TRBJ1-2 and V is TRBV3-1; 8 bases match TRBD1. This CDR3 has 13 amino acids. The germline CDR1 and CDR2 sequences are LGHDT and YNNKEL (reference sequence). The V gene end was trimmed by 3 bases and the J gene end by 8 bases; junction bases not matched to a gene: 5.

This clonotype was found many times. V and J are TRBV6-5 and TRBJ2-3; 8 bases line up with TRBD1. Germline V gene sequence: CDR1 MNHEY, CDR2 SVGAGI. There are 18 residues in the CDR3. V shed 5 bases and J 0 bases; nucleotides not matched to a gene: 13. The CDR3: CASSTSTGVHRSTDTQYF. The CDR3 bases are TGTGCCAGCAGTACCTCGACAGGGGTACACCGAAGCACAGATACGCAGTATTTT.

Ten or more counts support this clonotype. The chain links TRBV18 to TRBJ1-4; D is undetermined. Per the germline V gene, CDR1 is KGHSH and CDR2 is LQKENI. Trimming shortened V by 4 bases and J by 8 bases, and 14 bases separated the two germline ends. This CDR3 is 14 amino acids long. CDR3 loop: CASSLEVTGEKLFF. The CDR3 DNA reads TGTGCCAGCTCACTGGAGGTGACCGGAGAAAAACTGTTTTTT.

This clonotype was seen repeatedly, ten times or more. V gene TRBV7-7 combines with J gene TRBJ2-2, with 8 positions matching TRBD2. J lost 7 bases, V lost 7 bases, and 14 bases had no gene match. This CDR3 comprises 16 residues. Per the germline V gene, CDR1 is SSHAT and CDR2 is FNYEAQ (reference sequence). The CDR3 region is CASKGGTGTSIGELFF. The DNA for the CDR3 is TGTGCCAGCAAAGGAGGGACCGGGACTAGTATCGGGGAGCTGTTTTTT.

This clonotype was seen repeatedly, ten times or more. The chain couples TRBV7-9 to TRBJ2-2; weak D call: TRBD2 (6 bases). The germline gives CDR1 SEHNR, CDR2 FQNEAQ (reference sequence). The CDR3 loop spans 14 amino acids. V lost 9 bases and J 6 bases, leaving 17 bases between the germline ends. Written as DNA, the CDR3 is TGTGCCAGTGGAGGGACTGGCGGCCCCGGGGAGCTGTTTTTT. Protein sequence: CASGGTGGPGELFF.

This clonotype has at least ten counts. The chain has TRBV29-1 and TRBJ2-1, with 9 bases identical to TRBD2. V dropped 3 bases and J dropped 7; count of bases not matched to a gene: 4. This CDR3 has 13 amino acids. Germline V lookup: CDR1 SQVTM, CDR2 ANQGSEA. CDR3 in DNA: TGCAGCGTTGATCTTACTAGCGGGAATGAGCAGTTCTTC. Translating gives CSVDLTSGNEQFF.

This clonotype was picked up many times. This chain connects TRBV7-9 to TRBJ2-3; TRBD2 agrees at 7 bases. V shed 6 bases and J 5 bases; nucleotides not matched to a gene: 14. The V gene's germline CDR1 is SEHNR and CDR2 FQNEAQ (reference sequence). This CDR3 comprises 16 residues. In nucleotides, the CDR3 is TGTGCCAGCAGGAGAGAGGTAGCGGGTTCAGGAGATACGCAGTATTTT. This sequence encodes CASRREVAGSGDTQYF.